One sample yielded the 24 T cell receptor beta chains listed below, sequenced in a study of blood T cell repertoires in COVID-19. Repertoires were generated with immunoSEQ multiplex PCR, while TCRdb's copy carries only in-frame clones and drops some. Of approximately 150,000 clones listed, roughly 79% are singletons. The material sequenced was peripheral blood. These receptors were collected from a man between 45 and 60 years old with active or convalescent COVID-19.

V is TRBV28 and J is TRBJ1-5; D is undetermined. Germline assignment: CDR1 MDHEN and CDR2 SYDVKM. The length of the CDR3 is 15 residues. V lost 1 base and J 4 bases, leaving 11 bases between the germline ends. The CDR3 spells CASSLSPRGNQPQHF. The CDR3 DNA sequence: TGTGCCAGCAGTTTATCCCCCCGCGGGAATCAGCCCCAGCATTTT.

The chain carries TRBV6-1 and TRBJ1-3, with D uncertain. Per germline, CDR1 MNHNS and CDR2 SASEGT. Trimming took off 2 bases at V and 8 bases at J, with 10 bases between the two ends. This CDR3 has 13 residues. The CDR3 loop reads CASSENRGDTIYF. CDR3 nucleotides: TGTGCCAGCAGTGAAAATCGGGGAGACACCATATATTTT.

This chain links TRBV7-9 with TRBJ1-1, with TRBD1 as a possible D gene (6 bases). Germline CDR1 is SEHNR and CDR2 is FQNEAQ (reference sequence). The CDR3 is 16 residues long. V lost 1 base, J lost 1 base, and 13 bases lay in between. DNA of the CDR3: TGTGCCAGCAGCTTAGACGTTGGGGGGGCGAACACTGAAGCTTTCTTT. It yields the protein CASSLDVGGANTEAFF.

This chain joins TRBV7-3 and TRBJ2-2; D gene uncertain. CDR1 is SGHTA and CDR2 is FQGTGA in the germline V gene. The CDR3 extends over 14 amino acids. Trimming cost V 1 base and J 10 bases, with 13 bases left between them. Here the CDR3 reads CASSLRGNREELFF. The CDR3 region has the DNA TGTGCCAGCAGCTTAAGAGGCAACCGAGAGGAGCTGTTTTTT.

This sequence joins TRBV6-2 or TRBV6-3 and TRBJ2-1, with a possible D match to TRBD2 (5 bases). V was clipped by 5 bases and J by 0 bases, with 17 bases between them. This CDR3 region has 17 residues. CDR1 and CDR2 from the germline V gene are MNHEY and SVGEGT. In DNA form, the CDR3 reads TGTGCCAGCAGTATGTCGACCCGAGGGAGCTCCTACAATGAGCAGTTCTTC. Translation gives CASSMSTRGSSYNEQFF.

This clone was seen only once. This chain links TRBV3-1 (or the pseudogene TRBV3-2) with TRBJ1-2; 9 bases align to TRBD1. V shed 4 bases and J 0 bases; nucleotides not matched to a gene: 9. In germline, CDR1 is LGHDT, CDR2 YNNKEL (reference sequence). The CDR3 contains 17 residues. Here the CDR3 DNA reads TGTGCCAGCAGCCCGGGGACAGGGTCGCTCTCTAACTATGGCTACACCTTC. This translates into CASSPGTGSLSNYGYTF.

Only a few counts were recorded for this clone. The sample holds other DNA sequences that translate to the same CDR3. V and J are TRBV7-3 and TRBJ2-6, with D hard to call. Germline V gene lookup returns CDR1 SGHTA and CDR2 FQGTGA. Trimming pared 2 bases from V and 1 base from J, leaving 6 bases between. The CDR3 spans 15 residues. CDR3 loop: CASSLVLSGANVLTF. The CDR3 bases are TGTGCCAGCAGCTTAGTTCTTTCTGGGGCCAACGTCCTGACTTTC.

This chain links TRBV19 with TRBJ2-1; tentative D call: TRBD1 (6 bases). V shed 4 bases and J shed 9 bases, with 16 bases lying between them. The CDR3 extends over 14 amino acids. Germline V gives CDR1 LNHDA, CDR2 SQIVND (reference sequence). CDR3 nucleotides: TGTGCCAGTAGTAGGACAGACCACGCGAGTGAGCAGTTCTTC. This gives the protein CASSRTDHASEQFF.

V is TRBV27 and J is TRBJ1-5; D is unresolved. Germline CDR1 MNHEY, CDR2 SMNVEV (reference sequence). The CDR3 runs to 16 residues. Trimming removed 3 bases at V and 0 bases at J, with 12 bases between. CDR3 nucleotide sequence: TGTGCCAGCAGTTTCTTGGGCGGACTTAGCAATCAGCCCCAGCATTTT. Translating it yields CASSFLGGLSNQPQHF.

The chain links TRBV28 to TRBJ2-2, with TRBD2 matching over 13 bases. V shed 3 bases, J shed 2 bases, and the junction held 18 bases outside the gene matches. Per the germline V gene, CDR1 is MDHEN and CDR2 is SYDVKM. CDR3 length: 22 residues. The CDR3 DNA follows: TGTGCCAGCAGTTTCCCCCCACGGCCACTAGCGGGAGGGAAGTATAACACCGGGGAGCTGTTTTTT. It yields the protein CASSFPPRPLAGGKYNTGELFF.

The V and J genes are TRBV28 and TRBJ2-7; 8 bases are a match to TRBD2. V shed 5 bases, J shed 6 bases, and the junction held 12 bases outside the gene matches. The CDR3 covers 15 residues. In germline, CDR1 is MDHEN, CDR2 SYDVKM. DNA of the CDR3: TGTGCCAGCAGTCCCCCGGGGGGGGGAATCGGCGAGCAGTACTTC. As protein: CASSPPGGGIGEQYF.

The chain uses TRBV7-9 and TRBJ2-2, with 7 nucleotides matching TRBD2. The junction had 6 bases not matched to a gene; V was cut back by 4 bases and J by 1 base. There are 16 residues in the CDR3. In germline, CDR1 is SEHNR, CDR2 FQNEAQ (reference sequence). CDR3 nucleotide sequence: TGTGCCAGCAGCTCGAGGGAGCGGGGGAACACCGGGGAGCTGTTTTTT. Translating gives CASSSRERGNTGELFF.

The chain combines TRBV9 with TRBJ2-1, with 7 bases matching TRBD1. CDR3 length: 16 residues. Germline CDR1 SGDLS, CDR2 YYNGEE. After removal of 5 bases from V and 4 bases from J, the junction contained 12 bases not matched to a gene. The CDR3 DNA is TGTGCCAGCAGTCCCTCCCGGCAGGGGGTTTACAATGAGCAGTTCTTC. Protein product: CASSPSRQGVYNEQFF.

The V gene is TRBV7-6, the J gene TRBJ1-5; 7 nucleotides line up with TRBD1. Germline V lookup: CDR1 SGHVS, CDR2 FNYEAQ. The CDR3 runs 16 residues. With 2 bases clipped from V and 2 bases from J, the junction kept 6 bases outside the gene matches. CDR3 bases: TGTGCCAGCAGCTTATCAGGGGGTAACGGCAATCAGCCCCAGCATTTT. Protein product: CASSLSGGNGNQPQHF.

This clone was seen only once. The CDR3 loop is CATSDFTSSTDTQYF. Here the CDR3 DNA reads TGTGCCACCAGTGATTTTACGAGCAGCACAGATACGCAGTATTTT. The chain uses TRBV24-1 and TRBJ2-3; no firm D call. The V gene's germline CDR1 is KGHDR and CDR2 SFDVKD. V gave up 1 base and J gave up 0 bases, with 7 bases separating them. This CDR3 has 15 amino acids.

The chain combines TRBV11-3 with TRBJ1-1; no definite D call. The CDR3 has 15 amino acids. Deletions cut 0 bases from V and 1 base from J, with 9 bases between. CDR1 and CDR2 from the germline V gene are SGHNT and YENEEA. The CDR3 region has the DNA TGTGCCAGCAGCTTAGACAGCCAGGAGAACACTGAAGCTTTCTTT. Its protein product is CASSLDSQENTEAFF.

The J gene is TRBJ2-7, the V gene TRBV5-1; 8 positions match TRBD1. The CDR3 covers 13 residues. CDR1 and CDR2 from the germline V gene are SGHRS and YFSETQ. V shed 6 bases and J 5 bases; nucleotides not matched to a gene: 7. The CDR3 nucleotides are TGCGCCAGCACCCAGACAGGGGAGAACGAGCAGTACTTC. Translated, it gives CASTQTGENEQYF.

The chain recombines TRBV30 with TRBJ2-1, with 8 bases fitting TRBD2. The J segment lost 8 bases and the V segment lost 0 bases, leaving 6 bases of the junction unmatched. The length of the CDR3 is 14 residues. CDR1 GTSNPN and CDR2 SVGIG come from the germline V gene (reference sequence). In DNA form, the CDR3 reads TGTGCCTGGAGTGTAAATTTAGCGGGATATGAGCAGTTCTTC. This gives the protein CAWSVNLAGYEQFF.

This clone was detected only once. The chain has TRBV24-1 and TRBJ1-2; D possibly corresponds to TRBD1 (5 bases). This CDR3 comprises 12 residues. Germline values: CDR1 KGHDR, CDR2 SFDVKD. Trimming pared 9 bases from V and 3 bases from J, leaving 10 bases between. The CDR3 region is CATLATDYGYTF. CDR3 bases: TGTGCCACCCTAGCGACAGACTATGGCTACACCTTC.

The CDR3 region has the DNA TGTGCCAGCTCACTCGGGAATGAGCAGTTCTTC. It specifies CASSLGNEQFF. The chain carries TRBV18 and TRBJ2-1, with D unresolved. Deletions cut 4 bases from V and 7 bases from J, with 5 bases between. The CDR3 is 11 amino acids. Per germline, CDR1 KGHSH and CDR2 LQKENI. Filled out from reference TRBV18 and TRBJ2-1, the complete variable domain reads NAGVMQNPRHLVRRRGQEARLRCSPMKGHSHVYWYRQLPEEGLKFMVYLQKENIIDESGMPKERFSAEFPKEGPSILRIQQVVRGDSAAYFCASSLGNEQFFGPGTRLTVL.

The chain has TRBV3-1 (or the pseudogene TRBV3-2) and TRBJ2-2; 7 bases align to TRBD2. V lost 0 bases, J lost 7 bases, and 8 bases stayed unmatched. Per the germline V gene, CDR1 is LGHDT and CDR2 is YNNKEL (reference sequence). The CDR3 loop spans 16 amino acids. CDR3 coding DNA: TGTGCCAGCAGCCAAGAGGGTCCTAGCGGCGGCGGGGAGCTGTTTTTT. It codes for CASSQEGPSGGGELFF.

The chain couples TRBV11-2 to TRBJ2-1; TRBD2 matches at 10 bases. Trimming cost V 1 base and J 5 bases; bases outside gene matches: 8. Germline V gives CDR1 SGHAT, CDR2 FQNNGV. CDR3 length equals 17 residues. The CDR3 spells CASSLGVTSGAHNEQFF. DNA of the CDR3: TGTGCCAGCAGCTTAGGGGTCACTAGCGGGGCTCACAATGAGCAGTTCTTC.

With respect to this clone: This sample also contains other DNA sequences that code for the same CDR3. The chain uses TRBV11-3 and TRBJ2-1; D perhaps matches TRBD1 (5 bases). CDR3 size: 12 residues. CDR1 and CDR2 (germline): SGHNT, YENEEA. V was cut by 3 bases and J by 9 bases, with 9 bases left in between. Here the CDR3 DNA reads TGTGCCAGCAGCTTGGAAAGGGGTGAGCAGTTCTTC. This sequence encodes CASSLERGEQFF.

This chain uses TRBV14 with TRBJ2-3; 13 bases match TRBD2. The length of the CDR3 is 16 residues. The germline V gene encodes CDR1 SGHDN and CDR2 FVKESK. V lost 6 bases and J lost 3; bases outside the gene matches: 6. The CDR3 DNA follows: TGTGCCAGCAGGCGGACTAGCGGGAGAGTGACAGATACGCAGTATTTT. Protein: CASRRTSGRVTDTQYF.